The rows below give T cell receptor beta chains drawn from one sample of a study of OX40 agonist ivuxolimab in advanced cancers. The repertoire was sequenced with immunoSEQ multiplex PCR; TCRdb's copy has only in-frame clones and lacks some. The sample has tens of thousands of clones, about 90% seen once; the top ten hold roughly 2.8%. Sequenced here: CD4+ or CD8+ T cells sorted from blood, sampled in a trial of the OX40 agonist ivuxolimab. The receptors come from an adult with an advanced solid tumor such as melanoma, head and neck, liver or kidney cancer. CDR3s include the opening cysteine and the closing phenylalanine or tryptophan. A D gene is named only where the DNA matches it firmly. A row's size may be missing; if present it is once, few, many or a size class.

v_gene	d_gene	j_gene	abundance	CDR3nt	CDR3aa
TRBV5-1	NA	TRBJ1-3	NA	TGCGCCAGCAGCCTGTGGGGGGGAGAAGGAAACACCATATATTTT	CASSLWGGEGNTIYF
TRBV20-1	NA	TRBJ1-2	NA	TGCAGTGCTATAAACAGGAGTGGCTACACCTTC	CSAINRSGYTF
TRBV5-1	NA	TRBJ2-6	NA	TGCGCCAGCAGCTTGGGGTACGGGGCCAACGTCCTGACTTTC	CASSLGYGANVLTF
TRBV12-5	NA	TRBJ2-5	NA	TGTGCCGACACCTCGGAGCGCCAAGAGACCCAGTACTTC	CADTSERQETQYF
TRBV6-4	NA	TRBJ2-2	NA	TGTGCCAGCAGTGATACACCCGGGACCGGTGGAGGGCTGTTTTTT	CASSDTPGTGGGLFF
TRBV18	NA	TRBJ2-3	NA	TGTGCCAGCTCACCATCGGGGACTAGCACAGATACGCAGTATTTT	CASSPSGTSTDTQYF
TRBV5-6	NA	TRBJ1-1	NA	TGTGCCAGCAGCTTGGGGGCTCTGAACACTGAAGCTTTCTTT	CASSLGALNTEAFF
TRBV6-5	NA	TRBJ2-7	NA	TGTGCCAGCAGCCAGGGGCCTTACGAGCAGTACTTC	CASSQGPYEQYF
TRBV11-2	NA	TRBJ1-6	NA	TGTGCCAGCAGCTCCATAAGGACGGCGGACTCCTATAATTCACCCCTCCACTTT	CASSSIRTADSYNSPLHF
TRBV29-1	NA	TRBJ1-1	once	TGCAGCGTTGAATTGTCCCCGGGGGCTGAAGCTTTCTTT	CSVELSPGAEAFF
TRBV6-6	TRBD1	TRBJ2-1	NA	TGTGCCAGCAGTTACCAGGGGGCCAGCTACAATGAGCAGTTCTTC	CASSYQGASYNEQFF
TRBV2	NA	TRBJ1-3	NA	TGTGCCAGCAGTGAAACGGGGGGGCCAGGAAACACCATATATTTT	CASSETGGPGNTIYF
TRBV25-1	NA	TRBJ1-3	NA	TGTGCCAGCAGTCCGTCAGGGAGCTCTGGAAACACCATATATTTT	CASSPSGSSGNTIYF
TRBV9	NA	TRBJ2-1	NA	TGTGCCAGCAGCGCGACTTCAAGCTCCTACAATGAGCAGTTCTTC	CASSATSSSYNEQFF
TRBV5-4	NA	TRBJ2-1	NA	TGTGCCAGCAGCTTGGTTGGGATTTCCTACAATGAGCAGTTCTTC	CASSLVGISYNEQFF
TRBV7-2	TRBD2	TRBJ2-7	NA	TGTGCCAGCAGCCCCCCACCGGGACTAGCGGGGGCCTACGAGCAGTACTTC	CASSPPPGLAGAYEQYF
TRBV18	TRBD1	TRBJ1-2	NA	TGTGCCAGCTCAGATCCGACAGGGCTATTATATGGCTACACCTTC	CASSDPTGLLYGYTF
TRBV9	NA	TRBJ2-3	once	TGTGCCAGCAGCGTAAGTTCTGGGGATACGCAGTATTTT	CASSVSSGDTQYF
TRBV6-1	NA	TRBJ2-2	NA	TGTGCCAGCAGCCCGACAGAAAGGGCCGGGGAGCTGTTTTTT	CASSPTERAGELFF
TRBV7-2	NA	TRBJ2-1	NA	TGTGCCAGCAGCTCAGACGGGAGCTCCTACAATGAGCAGTTCTTC	CASSSDGSSYNEQFF
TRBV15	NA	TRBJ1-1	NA	TGTGCCACCAGCAACGCGGGAAGGAACACTGAAGCTTTCTTT	CATSNAGRNTEAFF
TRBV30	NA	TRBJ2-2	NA	TGTGCCTGGAGTCGCCCGAAGAACACCGGGGAGCTGTTTTTT	CAWSRPKNTGELFF
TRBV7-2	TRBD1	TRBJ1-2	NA	TGTGCCAGCAGCTTGTACGGACAGGGCGGTAACTATGGCTACACCTTC	CASSLYGQGGNYGYTF
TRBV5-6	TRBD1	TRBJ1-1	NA	TGTGCCAGCAGGGGGACAGACACTGAAGCTTTCTTT	CASRGTDTEAFF
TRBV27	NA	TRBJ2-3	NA	TGTGCCAGCAGTTCCCCTTGGGGACTTACTAGCACAGATACGCAGTATTTT	CASSSPWGLTSTDTQYF
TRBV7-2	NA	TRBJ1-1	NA	TGTGCCAGCAGCGTGGACGGAAACACTGAAGCTTTCTTT	CASSVDGNTEAFF
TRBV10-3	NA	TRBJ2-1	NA	TGTGCCATCAGTGCTTCCTTACAGGCCAATGAGCAGTTCTTC	CAISASLQANEQFF
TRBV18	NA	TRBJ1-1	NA	TGTGCCAGCTCACCACCGGGGTACAGCCCACCCTTTGAGGCTTTCTTT	CASSPPGYSPPFEAFF
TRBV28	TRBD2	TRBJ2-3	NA	TGTGCCACCCACCCTAGCGGGAGTCTGGGGACAGATACGCAGTATTTT	CATHPSGSLGTDTQYF
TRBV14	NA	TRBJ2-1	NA	TGTGCCAGCAGCCCAGGGGTATCGCAGTTCTTC	CASSPGVSQFF
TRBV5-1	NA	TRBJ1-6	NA	TGCGCCAGCAGCTTGGTATTTCGGGGGGACTCACCCCTCCACTTT	CASSLVFRGDSPLHF
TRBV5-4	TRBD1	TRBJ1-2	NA	TGTGCCAGCAGCCAAGATAAGGGACAGGGGAACTATGGCTACACCTTC	CASSQDKGQGNYGYTF
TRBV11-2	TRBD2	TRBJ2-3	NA	TGTGCCAGCAGCTCCCTCCCCAGCGGGGCCTTCACAGATACGCAGTATTTT	CASSSLPSGAFTDTQYF
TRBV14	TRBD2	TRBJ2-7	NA	TGTGCCAGCAGGAAAGCGGGAGTTCTGAACGAGCAGTACTTC	CASRKAGVLNEQYF
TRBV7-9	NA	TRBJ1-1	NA	TGTGCCAGCAGCTCCCAGGACGGCACTGAAGCTTTCTTT	CASSSQDGTEAFF
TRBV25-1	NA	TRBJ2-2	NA	TGTGCCAGTAGTTCTCCAGGATATACCGGGGAGCTGTTTTTT	CASSSPGYTGELFF
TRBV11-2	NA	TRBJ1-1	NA	TGTGCCAGCAGCATCACACCTTCAAACACTGAAGCTTTCTTT	CASSITPSNTEAFF
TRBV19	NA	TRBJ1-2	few	TGTGCCAGTAGTCCACACAGCTATGGCTACACCTTC	CASSPHSYGYTF
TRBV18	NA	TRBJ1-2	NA	TGTGCCAGCTCCACCACCAGGACAGCCGATGGCTACACCTTC	CASSTTRTADGYTF
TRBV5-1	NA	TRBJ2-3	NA	TGCGCCAGCAGCTTGGCCGGGATCACAGATACGCAGTATTTT	CASSLAGITDTQYF
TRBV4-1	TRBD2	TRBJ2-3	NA	TGCGCCAGCAGCCAACCTATCGCGGGGGGCCGTAGAGATACGCAGTATTTT	CASSQPIAGGRRDTQYF
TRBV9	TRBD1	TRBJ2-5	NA	TGTGCCAGCAGCCCCGGGACAGGGGGAGAGACCCAGTACTTC	CASSPGTGGETQYF
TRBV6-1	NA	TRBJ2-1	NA	TGTGCCAGCAGGCGGACAGAGTACAATGAGCAGTTCTTC	CASRRTEYNEQFF
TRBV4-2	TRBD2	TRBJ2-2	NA	TGTGCCAGCAGCTCCTCACTAGCGGGGAACACCGGGGAGCTGTTTTTT	CASSSSLAGNTGELFF
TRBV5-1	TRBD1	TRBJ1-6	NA	TGCGCCAGCAGCTCCCAACCGGGACAGGGCCGTAATTCACCCCTCCACTTT	CASSSQPGQGRNSPLHF
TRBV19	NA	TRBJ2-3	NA	TGTGCCAGTAGCTCATCCAGAGCGTCCCGATCGCAGTATTTT	CASSSSRASRSQYF
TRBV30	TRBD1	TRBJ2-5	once	TGTGCCTGGGCAGGACAGGGGCAAGAGACCCAGTACTTC	CAWAGQGQETQYF
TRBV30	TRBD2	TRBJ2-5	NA	TGTGCCTGGAGTGTACTAGCGGCCCAAGAGACCCAGTACTTC	CAWSVLAAQETQYF
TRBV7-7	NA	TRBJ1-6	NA	TGTGCTAGCAGCCCTCCCGGGGAACCCAAGCAGGATAATTCACCCCTCCACTTT	CASSPPGEPKQDNSPLHF
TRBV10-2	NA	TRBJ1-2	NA	TGCGCCAGCAGTGTGGGATACTATGGCTACACCTTC	CASSVGYYGYTF
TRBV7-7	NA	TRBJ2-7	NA	TGTGCCGTGAGGGAGCCGTACTTC	CAVREPYF
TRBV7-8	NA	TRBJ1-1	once	TGTGCCAGCAGCCCCCCCACGGTTCGGCGGTGGGACACTGAAGCTTTCTTT	CASSPPTVRRWDTEAFF
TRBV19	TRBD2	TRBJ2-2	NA	TGTGCCAGTAGGGGGTCGTTGGCGGGAGTTGGTACCGGGGAGCTGTTTTTT	CASRGSLAGVGTGELFF
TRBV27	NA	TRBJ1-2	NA	TGTGCCAGCAGTACACTGGGGCCTGGGGGATATGGCTACACCTTC	CASSTLGPGGYGYTF
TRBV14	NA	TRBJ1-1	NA	TGTGCCAGCAGCCAAGGGGGGCGGAACACTGAAGCTTTCTTT	CASSQGGRNTEAFF
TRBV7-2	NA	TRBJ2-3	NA	TGTGCCAGCAGCACGGGACGGCTTGATACGCAGTATTTT	CASSTGRLDTQYF
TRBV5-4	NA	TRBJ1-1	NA	TGTGCCAGCAGCCCACTCGGGAGCACTGAAGCTTTCTTT	CASSPLGSTEAFF